A selection of T cell receptor beta chains follows, all from one sample in a study of T-cell reconstitution after alpha-beta-depleted transplantation in children. TCRdb itself ran the PCR reads through MiXCR, one entry per CDR3 protein. The repertoire holds just over 950,000 distinct CDR3 sequences, with about 29% as singletons. The sample here was PBMCs, mostly from graft donor cells, taken 360 days after TCRalphabeta/CD19-depleted stem cell transplant. The origin of the receptors is a boy under three years old who had a stem cell transplant for SCID, so the T cells may come from the graft donor. Each CDR3 is given with its conserved first and last residue. A D gene is named only where the DNA matches it firmly. Some rows mark clone size as missing; the rest say once, few, many or name a class of expanded clone.

TRBJ1-3	TRBV6-5	NA	NA	CASSYHRTSGNTIYF	TGTGCCAGCAGTTATCACAGGACCTCTGGAAACACCATATATTTT
TRBJ2-3	TRBV9	NA	TRBD1	CASSVRTGGALDTQYF	TGTGCCAGCAGCGTACGGACAGGGGGCGCGTTAGATACGCAGTATTTT
TRBJ1-5	TRBV5-5	few	TRBD1	CASSLVRQGPSQPQHF	TGTGCCAGCAGCCTTGTCAGACAGGGGCCTTCTCAGCCCCAGCATTTT
TRBJ1-3	TRBV6-1	few	NA	CASSDLVGGGNTIYF	TGTGCCAGCAGTGACTTGGTGGGAGGTGGAAACACCATATATTTT
TRBJ2-3	TRBV7-9	NA	NA	CASSLRQVPPTDTQYF	TGTGCCAGCAGCTTACGACAGGTCCCCCCCACAGATACGCAGTATTTT
TRBJ2-7	TRBV4-3	NA	NA	CASSQGVDRTYEQYF	TGCGCCAGCAGCCAAGGAGTTGACAGAACCTACGAGCAGTACTTC
TRBJ2-3	TRBV12-3/TRBV12-4	many	NA	CASSLGGLPGTDTQYF	TGTGCCAGCAGTTTAGGGGGACTTCCTGGCACAGATACGCAGTATTTT
TRBJ2-5	TRBV28	NA	NA	CASSLQARSIAETQYF	TGTGCCAGCAGTTTACAGGCCCGGAGCATCGCGGAGACCCAGTACTTC
TRBJ1-1	TRBV29-1	few	TRBD1	CSGGQGYTEAFF	TGCAGCGGGGGACAGGGGTACACTGAAGCTTTCTTT
TRBJ1-2	TRBV7-9	NA	NA	CASSSAGAGGYTF	TGTGCCAGCAGCTCGGCGGGGGCCGGTGGCTACACCTTC
TRBJ1-1	TRBV9	NA	NA	CASSGWPEGGRVAFF	TGTGCCAGCAGCGGCTGGCCCGAGGGAGGGCGTGTGGCTTTCTTT
TRBJ2-6	TRBV5-1	NA	NA	CASSLISGTGANVLTF	TGCGCCAGCAGCTTGATCTCAGGGACTGGGGCCAACGTCCTGACTTTC
TRBJ2-1	TRBV29-1	NA	NA	CSVLGTTYNEQFF	TGCAGCGTCTTAGGGACAACCTACAATGAGCAGTTCTTC
TRBJ2-5	TRBV2	NA	TRBD1	CASSSGTGGETQYF	TGTGCCAGCAGTTCCGGGACAGGGGGAGAGACCCAGTACTTC
TRBJ2-1	TRBV4-3	few	TRBD2	CASSHRLAGGLYNEQFF	TGCGCCAGCAGCCACCGACTAGCGGGGGGGCTGTACAATGAGCAGTTCTTC
TRBJ1-5	TRBV19	NA	NA	CASSMTVLRGGQPQHF	TGTGCCAGTAGCATGACCGTGCTCCGTGGCGGGCAGCCCCAGCATTTT
TRBJ2-5	TRBV10-3	few	NA	CAISADSARETQYF	TGTGCCATCAGCGCGGACAGTGCCCGAGAGACCCAGTACTTC
TRBJ2-3	TRBV20-1	NA	TRBD1	CSASRTGDPDTQYF	TGCAGCGCTTCTCGGACAGGGGACCCAGATACGCAGTATTTT
TRBJ2-7	TRBV6-6	NA	NA	CASSSQRGGEQYF	TGTGCCAGCAGTTCCCAGAGAGGGGGCGAGCAGTACTTC
TRBJ2-5	TRBV11-2	NA	NA	CASSPTVPWETQYF	TGTGCCAGCAGCCCCACCGTACCATGGGAGACCCAGTACTTC
TRBJ2-2	TRBV10-3	NA	NA	CATGQKVTGELFF	TGTGCCACAGGACAGAAAGTGACCGGGGAGCTGTTTTTT
TRBJ1-2	TRBV19	few	TRBD1	CASSSRDRSPYGYTF	TGTGCCAGTAGTAGCCGGGACAGGAGCCCCTATGGCTACACCTTC
TRBJ2-1	TRBV29-1	NA	NA	CSVEAELVRDEQFF	TGCAGCGTTGAAGCCGAGCTAGTTAGGGATGAGCAGTTCTTC
TRBJ2-7	TRBV6-5	NA	NA	CASSWAGPYEQYF	TGTGCCAGCAGTTGGGCAGGACCCTACGAGCAGTACTTC
TRBJ2-7	TRBV21-1	NA	NA	CASSRSREGGYEQYF	TGTGCCAGCAGCCGATCCCGAGAGGGGGGCTACGAGCAGTACTTC
TRBJ2-5	TRBV7-9	NA	NA	CASSPAGSGQETQYF	TGTGCCAGCAGCCCCGCAGGGTCGGGCCAAGAGACCCAGTACTTC
TRBJ1-1	TRBV29-1	few	TRBD1	CSVPGQGVWNTEAFF	TGCAGCGTTCCCGGACAGGGGGTCTGGAACACTGAAGCTTTCTTT
TRBJ2-7	TRBV29-1	many	TRBD1	CSVRTGYPIDEQYF	TGCAGCGTACGGACAGGTTACCCGATCGACGAGCAGTACTTC
TRBJ1-3	TRBV6-1	few	NA	CASRRGLLSGNTIYF	TGTGCCAGCCGCCGGGGGCTCCTCTCTGGAAACACCATATATTTT
TRBJ1-1	TRBV6-5	few	TRBD1	CASSSWTGGTEAFF	TGTGCCAGCAGTTCCTGGACAGGCGGAACTGAAGCTTTCTTT
TRBJ2-1	TRBV7-9	few	TRBD2	CASSLVAGGFGNEQFF	TGTGCCAGCAGCTTAGTAGCGGGGGGGTTCGGCAATGAGCAGTTCTTC
TRBJ2-3	TRBV4-3	NA	NA	CASSRRRGYTDTQYF	TGCGCCAGCAGCCGGCGCAGGGGATACACAGATACGCAGTATTTT
TRBJ2-5	TRBV24-1	NA	TRBD2	CATVLTSDTQYF	TGTGCCACCGTGTTGACTAGCGATACCCAGTACTTC
TRBJ2-2	TRBV20-1	few	NA	CSARVGFGTGELFF	TGCAGTGCTCGCGTCGGGTTTGGAACCGGGGAGCTGTTTTTT
TRBJ2-7	TRBV6-5	few	NA	CASSYDRGTYEQYF	TGTGCCAGCAGTTACGATAGGGGTACCTACGAGCAGTACTTC
TRBJ2-2	TRBV5-1	few	NA	CASSDSANTGELFF	TGCGCCAGCAGCGATAGCGCTAACACCGGGGAGCTGTTTTTT
TRBJ2-3	TRBV6-1	NA	NA	CASTRGAFSTDTQYF	TGTGCCAGCACCAGGGGGGCTTTTAGCACAGATACGCAGTATTTT